This T cell receptor (beta chain) comes out of a study of T-cell memory formation after mild COVID-19. About the study: TCR clustering was largely donor specific.

TCRdb re-called the 5' RACE reads through MiXCR, storing one row per CDR3 protein. The sample consists of about 160,000 distinct CDR3 sequences, 25% to 40% of them appearing once. Whole-study findings and limits: Contracting CD4+ clones were located mainly in CM and EM, and CD8+ clones in EMRA. Day 15 to 85 contracting clones showed balanced CD4/CD8; later expanders leaned CD4+. Pre-infection memory harbored some responding clones, suggesting cross-reactive memory joined.

A word on this clonotype: Its target is unknown.

The ends were cut back, 1 base at V and 0 bases at J, with 4 bases in the middle. Germline loops: CDR1 LGHNA, CDR2 YNFKEQ. This CDR3 spans 14 amino acids. The chain carries TRBV4-2 and TRBJ1-5; D remains ambiguous. The sample was PBMCs or a T cell subset sorted from them (not recorded which). The sequence derives from an adult woman who had mild COVID-19 (a few samples of this study predate the infection). Cell type and time point are not known. This CDR3 is CASSQGDSNQPQHF. In DNA, the CDR3 is TGTGCCAGCAGCCAAGGTGATAGCAATCAGCCCCAGCATTTT.